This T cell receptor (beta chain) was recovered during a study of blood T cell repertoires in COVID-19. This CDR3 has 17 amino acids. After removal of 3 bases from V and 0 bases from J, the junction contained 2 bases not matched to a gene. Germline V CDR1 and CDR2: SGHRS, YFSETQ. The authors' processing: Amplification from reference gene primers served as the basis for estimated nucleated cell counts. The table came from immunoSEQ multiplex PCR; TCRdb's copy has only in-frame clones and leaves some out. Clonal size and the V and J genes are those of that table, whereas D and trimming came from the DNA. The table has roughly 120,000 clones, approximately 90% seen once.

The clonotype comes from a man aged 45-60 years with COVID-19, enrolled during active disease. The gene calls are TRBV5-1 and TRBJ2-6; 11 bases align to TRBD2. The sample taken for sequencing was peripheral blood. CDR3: CASSWTSGSSGANVLTF. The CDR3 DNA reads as TGCGCCAGCAGCTGGACTAGCGGGTCCTCTGGGGCCAACGTCCTGACTTTC.